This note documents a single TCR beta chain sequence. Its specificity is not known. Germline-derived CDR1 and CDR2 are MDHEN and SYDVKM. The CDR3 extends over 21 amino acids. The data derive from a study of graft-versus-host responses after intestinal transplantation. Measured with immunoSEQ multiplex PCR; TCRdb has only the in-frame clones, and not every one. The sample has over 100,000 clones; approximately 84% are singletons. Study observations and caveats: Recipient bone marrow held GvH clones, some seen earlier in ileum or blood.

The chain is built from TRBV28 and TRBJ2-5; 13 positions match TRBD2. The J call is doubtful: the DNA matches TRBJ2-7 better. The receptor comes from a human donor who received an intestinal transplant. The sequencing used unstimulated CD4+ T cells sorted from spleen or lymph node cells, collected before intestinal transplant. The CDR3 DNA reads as TGTGCCAGCAGTTTCGTCAGCAATTTGGGGACTAGCGGGAAAACGGAGTACGAGCAGTACTTC. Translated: CASSFVSNLGTSGKTEYEQYF.